These 24 T cell receptor beta chains came from one sample sequenced in a study of T cell responses to AZD1222 COVID-19 vaccine. Profiling relied on immunoSEQ multiplex PCR, and the TCRdb table lists in-frame clones only, not all of them. The sample contains over 140,000 clones, 85% to 95% of which appear only once. Sample: peripheral blood, taken 28 days after the second AZD1222 dose. The receptors were sampled from an adult who received the AZD1222 COVID-19 vaccine.

This sequence joins TRBV28 and TRBJ2-7, with D tentatively TRBD1 or TRBD2 (5 bases each). V shed 10 bases and J shed 2 bases, with 12 bases lying between them. CDR3 size: 12 residues. Germline CDR1 reads MDHEN; CDR2 reads SYDVKM. CDR3 region: CATRGATYEQYF. CDR3 nucleotides: TGTGCCACCCGGGGCGCTACCTACGAGCAGTACTTC. Full variable domain (missing parts from reference TRBV28 and TRBJ2-7): DVKVTQSSRYLVKRTGEKVFLECVQDMDHENMFWYRQDPGLGLRLIYFSYDVKMKEKGDIPEGYSVSREKKERFSLILESASTNQTSMYLCATRGATYEQYFGPGTRLTVT.

This clone was recorded only once. The chain combines TRBV9 with TRBJ2-1; the D gene could be TRBD1 or TRBD2 (5 bases each). V was shortened by 3 bases and J by 6 bases, with 16 bases between the two germline ends. The CDR3 length is 15 residues. Looked up from germline, CDR1 is SGDLS and CDR2 is YYNGEE. In DNA form, the CDR3 reads TGTGCCAGCAGCGGTGAGGGGTCCTTAAGCAATGAGCAGTTCTTC. Encoded protein: CASSGEGSLSNEQFF. Looking up the rest from reference TRBV9 and TRBJ2-1 gives the full variable domain: DSGVTQTPKHLITATGQRVTLRCSPRSGDLSVYWYQQSLDQGLQFLIQYYNGEERAKGNILERFSAQQFPDLHSELNLSSLELGDSALYFCASSGEGSLSNEQFFGPGTRLTVL.

This chain connects TRBV5-6 to TRBJ1-1, with 7 bases aligning to TRBD1. Germline CDR1 SGHDT, CDR2 YYEEEE. The ends lost 6 bases at V and 5 bases at J; junction bases unmatched: 10. The CDR3 loop spans 14 amino acids. The CDR3, as DNA: TGTGCCAGCACACTTTCAGGGGGTTGGACTGAAGCTTTCTTT. It is translated as CASTLSGGWTEAFF. Full variable domain (remainder filled in from reference TRBV5-6 and TRBJ1-1): DAGVTQSPTHLIKTRGQQVTLRCSPKSGHDTVSWYQQALGQGPQFIFQYYEEEERQRGNFPDRFSGHQFPNYSSELNVNALLLGDSALYLCASTLSGGWTEAFFGQGTRLTVV.

The rearrangement uses TRBV9 and TRBJ2-1; a weak D match, TRBD2 (5 bases). Germline CDR1 reads SGDLS; CDR2 reads YYNGEE. The V and J ends lost 6 bases and 0 bases respectively, with 10 bases between them. The CDR3 totals 14 residues. The CDR3 nucleotides are TGTGCCAGCAAGGTGGGAGACTCCTACAATGAGCAGTTCTTC. Translating gives CASKVGDSYNEQFF.

The rearrangement joins TRBV7-8 to TRBJ2-5; 14 nucleotides match TRBD2. The germline V gene has CDR1 SGHVS and CDR2 FQNEAQ. V was clipped by 2 bases and J by 4 bases; unmatched bases: 9. This CDR3 contains 18 residues. The CDR3 bases are TGTGCCAGCAGCTTATTGGGACTAGCGGGAGACGGGGGAGAGACCCAGTACTTC. Translating gives CASSLLGLAGDGGETQYF.

V gene TRBV6-1 combines with J gene TRBJ1-5, with D perhaps TRBD1 (5 bases). This CDR3 contains 15 residues. Germline loops: CDR1 MNHNS, CDR2 SASEGT. V lost 3 bases to trimming and J lost 2 bases, with 11 bases between them. The CDR3 DNA reads as TGTGCCAGCAGTGATTCGGGACCGGGCAATCAGCCCCAGCATTTT. Translated: CASSDSGPGNQPQHF.

This chain connects TRBV12-5 to TRBJ2-7, with TRBD1 as a possible D gene (6 bases). The CDR3 sequence is 22 residues long. Germline values: CDR1 LGHNT, CDR2 FRNRAP. The germline V and J ends were trimmed by 3 bases and 5 bases, with 38 bases remaining between them. The CDR3 nucleotides are TGTGCTAGTGGTTTACTACCACCCAGGGGAGCTCGGGGAACTCGATGGAAGGACGAGCAGTACTTC. Translation gives CASGLLPPRGARGTRWKDEQYF.

This clone was recorded only once. The chain has TRBV28 and TRBJ1-2; D unclear. From germline, CDR1 is MDHEN and CDR2 SYDVKM. This CDR3 is 14 amino acids long. The V end was cut by 6 bases, the J end by 3 bases, with 14 bases between. CDR3 in DNA: TGTGCCAGCAGGCTGAGAGGGTCCTACTATGGCTACACCTTC. Amino acids: CASRLRGSYYGYTF.

J is TRBJ2-7 and V is TRBV21-1; TRBD2 is the table's D call and was not checked against the DNA. TRBV21-1 is marked as a pseudogene. This CDR3 spans 16 amino acids. The CDR3 sequence is CASSKEMGEARWEQYF. CDR3 in DNA: TGTGCCAGCAGCAAAGAAATGGGGGAGGCGAGGTGGGAGCAGTACTTC.

The gene calls are TRBV27 and TRBJ2-3; 7 nucleotides match TRBD1. Germline trimming cut 5 bases from V and 6 bases from J; bases unmatched to any gene: 17. Germline CDR1 and CDR2: MNHEY and SMNVEV (reference sequence). CDR3 length: 17 residues. Here the CDR3 DNA reads TGTGCCAGCAGTCCCCCCGGACAGGAATCTATTTGGGATACGCAGTATTTT. Translating it yields CASSPPGQESIWDTQYF.

The rearrangement joins TRBV3-1 (or the pseudogene TRBV3-2) to TRBJ2-3, with D hard to call. Germline V CDR1 and CDR2: LGHDT, YNNKEL (reference sequence). V was pared by 0 bases and J by 0 bases, with 10 bases between. CDR3 length: 16 residues. The CDR3 reads CASSQDSRYSTDTQYF. The CDR3 DNA is TGTGCCAGCAGCCAAGATTCGAGATATAGCACAGATACGCAGTATTTT.

J is TRBJ1-5 and V is TRBV19, with D uncertain. Trimming removed 3 bases from V and 8 bases from J, with 8 bases in between. Germline V gene data show CDR1 as LNHDA and CDR2 as SQIVND (reference sequence). The CDR3 runs to 12 residues. The CDR3: CASSIPREPQHF. CDR3 DNA: TGTGCCAGTAGTATCCCACGTGAGCCCCAGCATTTT.

The rearrangement links TRBV15 to TRBJ2-1; no definite D call. CDR1 LNHNV and CDR2 YYDKDF come from the germline V gene (reference sequence). This CDR3 has 12 amino acids. Trimming pared 1 base from V and 9 bases from J, leaving 7 bases between. The CDR3 protein is CATSRGVAEQFF. The DNA of the CDR3 is TGTGCCACCAGCAGAGGGGTTGCTGAGCAGTTCTTC.

The chain carries TRBV5-1 and TRBJ1-1; perhaps TRBD1 as D (5 bases). CDR1 is SGHRS and CDR2 is YFSETQ in the germline V gene. The V gene lost 3 bases and the J gene lost 7 bases, with 10 bases spanning the gap. The CDR3 runs to 12 residues. The CDR3, as DNA: TGCGCCAGCAGCTCTCTAGGGGTTGAAGCTTTCTTT. It encodes CASSSLGVEAFF.

DNA of the CDR3: TGTGCCAGCAGCCCCCTAGGGGGGACCGGGGAGCTGTTTTTT. It codes for CASSPLGGTGELFF. The chain carries TRBV14 and TRBJ2-2, with D perhaps being TRBD1 or TRBD2 (6 bases each). CDR3 length: 14 amino acids. V gave up 4 bases and J gave up 5 bases, with 11 bases separating them. From germline, CDR1 is SGHDN and CDR2 FVKESK.

This clone was observed a single time. The V call is TRBV5-1, the J call TRBJ1-5; 7 bases fit TRBD1. Per germline, CDR1 SGHRS and CDR2 YFSETQ. The V and J ends lost 1 base and 7 bases, in that order; junction bases with no gene match: 5. This CDR3 contains 14 residues. The CDR3 DNA sequence: TGCGCCAGCAGCTTGACAGGGGAAGGCCAGCCCCAGCATTTT. Translation gives CASSLTGEGQPQHF.

The chain combines TRBV4-1 with TRBJ1-1; a weak D match, TRBD1 (5 bases). The CDR3 totals 15 residues. Trimming pared 1 base from V and 6 bases from J, leaving 15 bases between. Germline CDR1 is MGHRA and CDR2 is YSYEKL. The CDR3 sequence is CASSQAGSGKSEAFF. For the CDR3, the DNA is TGCGCCAGCAGCCAAGCAGGGTCAGGAAAGTCTGAAGCTTTCTTT.

This clone was seen more than once but under ten times. This chain uses TRBV4-1 with TRBJ1-1; a weak D match, TRBD1 (6 bases). CDR3 size: 16 residues. CDR1 and CDR2 from the germline V gene are MGHRA and YSYEKL. V dropped 4 bases and J dropped 3 bases, with 18 bases sitting between them. The CDR3: CASSPSGQRMDTEAFF. As DNA, the CDR3 is TGCGCCAGCAGCCCCAGCGGACAGCGCATGGACACTGAAGCTTTCTTT.

This clone came up once. The chain joins TRBV4-2 to TRBJ2-7, with a tentative D call TRBD2 (6 bases). V was pared by 6 bases and J by 3 bases, with 9 bases between. This CDR3 contains 12 residues. Germline-derived CDR1 and CDR2 are LGHNA and YNFKEQ. CDR3 DNA sequence: TGTGCCAGCAGGGGGGGTAGCTACGAGCAGTACTTC. Amino acids: CASRGGSYEQYF.

The rearrangement uses TRBV10-3 and TRBJ1-1; D is unresolved. Trimming cost V 6 bases and J 2 bases, with 7 bases left between them. The germline gives CDR1 ENHRY, CDR2 SYGVKD. The CDR3 runs to 12 residues. DNA of the CDR3: TGTGCCATCAGAACACAAAACACTGAAGCTTTCTTT. Its protein product is CAIRTQNTEAFF.

In this sample, this clone turned up once. The chain is built from TRBV28 and TRBJ1-2, with 7 bases lining up with TRBD1. CDR3 length equals 14 residues. Unmatched junction bases numbered 7, after V lost 5 bases and J lost 4 bases. Germline CDR1 MDHEN, CDR2 SYDVKM. The CDR3: CASSPSTGVYGYTF. As DNA, the CDR3 is TGTGCCAGCAGTCCCTCCACAGGGGTCTATGGCTACACCTTC.

This chain links TRBV5-1 with TRBJ2-3; tentatively, D is TRBD2 (6 bases). Trimming took off 4 bases at V and 6 bases at J, with 18 bases between the two ends. Germline assignment: CDR1 SGHRS and CDR2 YFSETQ. The CDR3 length is 15 residues. In nucleotides, the CDR3 is TGCGCCAGCAGCGGCTCCGGGACTCCGGGGGATACGCAGTATTTT. It yields the protein CASSGSGTPGDTQYF.

This chain connects TRBV18 to TRBJ1-5; D not resolved. From germline, CDR1 is KGHSH and CDR2 LQKENI. V shed 4 bases and J shed 5 bases, with 9 bases lying between them. CDR3 length: 13 residues. CDR3 in amino acids: CASSRERDQPQHF. CDR3 coding DNA: TGTGCCAGCTCACGAGAGAGGGATCAGCCCCAGCATTTT. The complete variable domain, with remaining parts taken from reference TRBV18 and TRBJ1-5, reads NAGVMQNPRHLVRRRGQEARLRCSPMKGHSHVYWYRQLPEEGLKFMVYLQKENIIDESGMPKERFSAEFPKEGPSILRIQQVVRGDSAAYFCASSRERDQPQHFGDGTRLSIL.

The chain carries TRBV12-5 and TRBJ2-5, with 10 bases matching TRBD2. Germline CDR1 is LGHNT and CDR2 is FRNRAP. V shed 5 bases, J shed 4 bases, and the junction held 10 bases outside the gene matches. This CDR3 spans 16 amino acids. The CDR3 is CASGVGLAGVGETQYF. DNA for the CDR3: TGTGCTAGTGGTGTCGGTCTAGCGGGAGTAGGAGAGACCCAGTACTTC.